Described below is a single TCR beta chain sequence and its context. This table comes from immunoSEQ multiplex PCR, and its TCRdb copy is limited to in-frame clones, with some not included. This table has about 70,000 clones, about 85% appearing once. This sample is part of a study of OX40 agonist ivuxolimab in advanced cancers. Study summary: Prior checkpoint blockade (anti-PD-1, anti-PD-L1 or anti-CTLA-4) was permitted; approximately 41% had it.

The CDR3 is made up of 15 amino acids. Trimming pared 6 bases from V and 0 bases from J, leaving 12 bases between. In germline, CDR1 is LNHDA, CDR2 SQIVND (reference sequence). This receptor was obtained from an adult with an advanced solid tumor such as melanoma, head and neck, liver or kidney cancer. The chain employs TRBV19 and TRBJ1-5; D uncertain. The specimen was CD4+ or CD8+ T cells sorted from blood, collected in a trial of the OX40 agonist ivuxolimab. The CDR3 loop reads CASSHGKYSNQPQHF. The CDR3 nucleotides are TGTGCCAGTAGCCACGGGAAGTATAGCAATCAGCCCCAGCATTTT.